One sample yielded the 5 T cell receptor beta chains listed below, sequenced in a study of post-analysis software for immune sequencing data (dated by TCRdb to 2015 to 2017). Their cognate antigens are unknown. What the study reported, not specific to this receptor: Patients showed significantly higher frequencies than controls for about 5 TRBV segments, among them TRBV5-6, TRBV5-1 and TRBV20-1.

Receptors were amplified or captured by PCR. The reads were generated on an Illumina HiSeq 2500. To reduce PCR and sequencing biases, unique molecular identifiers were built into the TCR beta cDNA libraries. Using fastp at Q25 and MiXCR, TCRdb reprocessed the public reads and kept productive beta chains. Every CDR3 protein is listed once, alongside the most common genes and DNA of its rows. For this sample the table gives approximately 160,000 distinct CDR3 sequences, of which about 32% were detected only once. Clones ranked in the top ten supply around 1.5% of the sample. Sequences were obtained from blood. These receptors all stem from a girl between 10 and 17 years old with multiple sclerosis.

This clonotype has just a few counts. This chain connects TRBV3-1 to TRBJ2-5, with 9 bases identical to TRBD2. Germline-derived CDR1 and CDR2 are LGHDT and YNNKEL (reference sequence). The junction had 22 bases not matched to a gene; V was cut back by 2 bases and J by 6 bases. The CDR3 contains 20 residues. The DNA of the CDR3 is TGTGCCAGCAGCCAAAGCGACGGCGGGAGGGCCCCGGCCGAATGGAAGACCCAGTACTTC. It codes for CASSQSDGGRAPAEWKTQYF.

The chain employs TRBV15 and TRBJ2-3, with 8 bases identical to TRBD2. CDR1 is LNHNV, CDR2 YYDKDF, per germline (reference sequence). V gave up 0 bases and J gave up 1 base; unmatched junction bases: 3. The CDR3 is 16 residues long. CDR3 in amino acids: CATSRDPGGGTDTQYF. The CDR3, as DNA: TGTGCCACCAGCAGAGATCCGGGAGGGGGCACAGATACGCAGTATTTT.

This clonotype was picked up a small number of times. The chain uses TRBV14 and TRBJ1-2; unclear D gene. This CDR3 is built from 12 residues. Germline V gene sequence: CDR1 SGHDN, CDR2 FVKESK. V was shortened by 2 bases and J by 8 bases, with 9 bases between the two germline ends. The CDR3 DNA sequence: TGTGCCAGCAGCCAAATGAGCTGGGGCTACACCTTC. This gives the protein CASSQMSWGYTF.

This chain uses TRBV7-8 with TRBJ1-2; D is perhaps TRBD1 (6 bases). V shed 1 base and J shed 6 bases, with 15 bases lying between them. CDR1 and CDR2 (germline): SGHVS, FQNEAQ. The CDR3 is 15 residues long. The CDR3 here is CASSLGGGPAHGYTF. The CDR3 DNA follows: TGTGCCAGCAGCTTAGGTGGGGGGCCCGCACATGGCTACACCTTC.

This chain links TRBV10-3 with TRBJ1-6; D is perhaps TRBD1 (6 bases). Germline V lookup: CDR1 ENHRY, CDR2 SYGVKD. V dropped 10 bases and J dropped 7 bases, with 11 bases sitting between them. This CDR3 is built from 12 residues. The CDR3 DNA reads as TGTGCCACCAGACAGGAGAATTCACCCCTCCACTTT. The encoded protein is CATRQENSPLHF.